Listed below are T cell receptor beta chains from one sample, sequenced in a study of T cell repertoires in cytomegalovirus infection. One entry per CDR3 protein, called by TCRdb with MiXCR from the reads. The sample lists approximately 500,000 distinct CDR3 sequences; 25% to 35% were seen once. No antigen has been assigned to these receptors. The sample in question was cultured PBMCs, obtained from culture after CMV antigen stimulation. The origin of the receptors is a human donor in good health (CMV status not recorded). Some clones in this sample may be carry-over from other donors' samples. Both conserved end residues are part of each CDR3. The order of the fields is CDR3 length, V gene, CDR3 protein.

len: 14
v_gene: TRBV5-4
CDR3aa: CASSLPGLDEKLFF

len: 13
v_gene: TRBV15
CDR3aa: CATSRGTNEKLFF

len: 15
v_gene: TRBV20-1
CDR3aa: CSATLSSGSYNEKFF

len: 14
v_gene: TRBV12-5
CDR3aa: CASGFGRVDTEAFF

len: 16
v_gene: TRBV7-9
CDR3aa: CASSLASGFSSYEQYF

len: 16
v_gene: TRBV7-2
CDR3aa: CASSLVTTRLGATQYF

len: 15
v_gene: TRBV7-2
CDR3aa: CASSFGSDFYNEQFF

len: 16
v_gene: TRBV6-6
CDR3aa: CASSRPGLAGVNEQFF

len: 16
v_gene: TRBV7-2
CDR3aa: CASSKYGGGRNNEQFF

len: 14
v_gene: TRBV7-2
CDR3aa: CASSEKAGGPVQYF

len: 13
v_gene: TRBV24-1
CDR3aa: CATSGQYSYEQYF

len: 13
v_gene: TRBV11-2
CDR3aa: CASSLDANYGYTF

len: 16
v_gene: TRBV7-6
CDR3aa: CASSTIAGGPDNEQFF

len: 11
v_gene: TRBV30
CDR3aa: CAWSALYGYTF

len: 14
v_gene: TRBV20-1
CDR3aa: CSARDSRGPNEQFF

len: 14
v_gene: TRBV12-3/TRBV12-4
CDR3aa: CASSRLAGGPFYDF

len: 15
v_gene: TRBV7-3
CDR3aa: CASSLIAGERNEQFF

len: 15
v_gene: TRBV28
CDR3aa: CASSPRGGYVQPQHF

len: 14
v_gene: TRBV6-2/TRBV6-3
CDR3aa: CASNLRWGDTEAFF

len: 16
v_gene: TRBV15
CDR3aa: CATSRAGQSSGNTIYF

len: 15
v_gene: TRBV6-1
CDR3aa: CASRSLAWRTDTQYF

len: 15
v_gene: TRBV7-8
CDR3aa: CASSTERRGVDTQYF

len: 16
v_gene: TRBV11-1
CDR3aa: CASSLELDRTQETQYF

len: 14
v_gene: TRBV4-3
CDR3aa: CASSIGPESYEQYF

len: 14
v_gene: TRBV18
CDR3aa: CASSPQQRSGAQYF

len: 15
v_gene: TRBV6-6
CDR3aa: CASSYSTGGNQPQHF

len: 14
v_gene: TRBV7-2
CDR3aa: CASSRPGPYNEQFF

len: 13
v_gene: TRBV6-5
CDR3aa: CASSYSGRETQYF

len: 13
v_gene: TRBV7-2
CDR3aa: CASSPNQGPGYTF

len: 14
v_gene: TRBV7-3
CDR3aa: CASSLIGSSGEQFF

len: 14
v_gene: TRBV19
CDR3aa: CASLRDRATGELFF

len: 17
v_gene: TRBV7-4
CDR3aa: CASSPPAGGLGADTQYF

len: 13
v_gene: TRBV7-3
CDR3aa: CASSVRRDDTQYF

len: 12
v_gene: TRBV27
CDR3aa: CATQTGYNEQFF

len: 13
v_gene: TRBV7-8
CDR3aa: CASGASRTDTQYF

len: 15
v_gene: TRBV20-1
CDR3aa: CSAPKPGAEGDTQYF

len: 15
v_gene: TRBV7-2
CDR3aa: CASSLAWSSNQPQHF

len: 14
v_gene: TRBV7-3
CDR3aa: CASSLVSGANEQFF

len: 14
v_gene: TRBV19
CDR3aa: CASTLTGVNQPQHF

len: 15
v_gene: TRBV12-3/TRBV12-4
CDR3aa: CASSADERGDFGYTF

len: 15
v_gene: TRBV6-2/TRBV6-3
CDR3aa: CASSTTSRGSETQYF

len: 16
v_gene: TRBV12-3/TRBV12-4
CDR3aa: CASSSLTGTDYNEQFF

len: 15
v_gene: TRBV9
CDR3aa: CASSVEDRSGNTIYF

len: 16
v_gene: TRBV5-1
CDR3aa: CASSFLSSGRANEQFF

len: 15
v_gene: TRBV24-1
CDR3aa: CATSARTDTDQPQHF